These 3 T cell receptor beta chains were all obtained from the same sample, sequenced in a study of blood T cell repertoires in COVID-19. TCRdb's table, derived via immunoSEQ multiplex PCR, lists solely in-frame clones and lacks some. The sample carries 100,000 to 150,000 clones, 85% recorded once. The sequencing sample was made of peripheral blood. All receptors come from a woman aged 80 or older with acute or convalescent COVID-19.

The V and J genes are TRBV5-1 and TRBJ2-5; maybe TRBD1 (6 bases). Germline V gene data show CDR1 as SGHRS and CDR2 as YFSETQ. The CDR3 runs to 16 residues. V dropped 2 bases and J dropped 4 bases, with 18 bases sitting between them. The CDR3 DNA sequence: TGCGCCAGCAGCTTCGGACAGCCCTCGGCGGGAGAGACCCAGTACTTC. It specifies CASSFGQPSAGETQYF.

In this sample, this clone turned up a few times. This chain links TRBV27 with TRBJ1-5; perhaps TRBD1 as D (5 bases). This CDR3 is 13 amino acids long. From germline, CDR1 is MNHEY and CDR2 SMNVEV (reference sequence). V was trimmed by 6 bases and J by 3 bases, leaving 9 bases between them. The DNA of the CDR3 is TGTGCCAGCAGCTACAGGATCAATCAGCCCCAGCATTTT. This codes for CASSYRINQPQHF.

The chain has TRBV6-5 and TRBJ1-1, with D possibly TRBD1 on 6 matching bases. Germline-derived CDR1 and CDR2 are MNHEY and SVGAGI. The V and J ends lost 6 bases and 0 bases respectively, with 11 bases between them. This CDR3 spans 14 amino acids. The CDR3 spells CASRRDTMNTEAFF. In DNA, the CDR3 is TGTGCCAGCAGAAGGGACACGATGAACACTGAAGCTTTCTTT.